This TCR beta chain emerged from a study of blood T cell repertoires in COVID-19. Whole-study context: COVID-19 samples from acute and convalescent phases originated in the United States, Italy and Spain. Sample material is recorded as cDNA or gDNA derived from T cells, B-cell-depleted T cells, or PBMCs.

In the authors' workflow: Amplifying reference gene primers gave estimates of nucleated cell counts. Generated by immunoSEQ multiplex PCR, the TCRdb table keeps only in-frame clones and is missing some. The DNA gave D and trimming, while V, J and clone size come from that table. Of over 250,000 clones listed, around 87% are singletons. V was pared by 4 bases and J by 3 bases, with 8 bases of the junction left unmatched. CDR3 size: 16 residues. From germline, CDR1 is LGHNA and CDR2 YNFKEQ. The source material was peripheral blood. This sequence originates from a woman in her 50s with acute or convalescent COVID-19. V is TRBV4-2 and J is TRBJ1-3; 8 bases line up with TRBD1. The CDR3 sequence is CASSRLRQGFGNTIYF. CDR3 nucleotides: TGTGCCAGCAGCCGCCTAAGACAGGGGTTTGGAAACACCATATATTTT.